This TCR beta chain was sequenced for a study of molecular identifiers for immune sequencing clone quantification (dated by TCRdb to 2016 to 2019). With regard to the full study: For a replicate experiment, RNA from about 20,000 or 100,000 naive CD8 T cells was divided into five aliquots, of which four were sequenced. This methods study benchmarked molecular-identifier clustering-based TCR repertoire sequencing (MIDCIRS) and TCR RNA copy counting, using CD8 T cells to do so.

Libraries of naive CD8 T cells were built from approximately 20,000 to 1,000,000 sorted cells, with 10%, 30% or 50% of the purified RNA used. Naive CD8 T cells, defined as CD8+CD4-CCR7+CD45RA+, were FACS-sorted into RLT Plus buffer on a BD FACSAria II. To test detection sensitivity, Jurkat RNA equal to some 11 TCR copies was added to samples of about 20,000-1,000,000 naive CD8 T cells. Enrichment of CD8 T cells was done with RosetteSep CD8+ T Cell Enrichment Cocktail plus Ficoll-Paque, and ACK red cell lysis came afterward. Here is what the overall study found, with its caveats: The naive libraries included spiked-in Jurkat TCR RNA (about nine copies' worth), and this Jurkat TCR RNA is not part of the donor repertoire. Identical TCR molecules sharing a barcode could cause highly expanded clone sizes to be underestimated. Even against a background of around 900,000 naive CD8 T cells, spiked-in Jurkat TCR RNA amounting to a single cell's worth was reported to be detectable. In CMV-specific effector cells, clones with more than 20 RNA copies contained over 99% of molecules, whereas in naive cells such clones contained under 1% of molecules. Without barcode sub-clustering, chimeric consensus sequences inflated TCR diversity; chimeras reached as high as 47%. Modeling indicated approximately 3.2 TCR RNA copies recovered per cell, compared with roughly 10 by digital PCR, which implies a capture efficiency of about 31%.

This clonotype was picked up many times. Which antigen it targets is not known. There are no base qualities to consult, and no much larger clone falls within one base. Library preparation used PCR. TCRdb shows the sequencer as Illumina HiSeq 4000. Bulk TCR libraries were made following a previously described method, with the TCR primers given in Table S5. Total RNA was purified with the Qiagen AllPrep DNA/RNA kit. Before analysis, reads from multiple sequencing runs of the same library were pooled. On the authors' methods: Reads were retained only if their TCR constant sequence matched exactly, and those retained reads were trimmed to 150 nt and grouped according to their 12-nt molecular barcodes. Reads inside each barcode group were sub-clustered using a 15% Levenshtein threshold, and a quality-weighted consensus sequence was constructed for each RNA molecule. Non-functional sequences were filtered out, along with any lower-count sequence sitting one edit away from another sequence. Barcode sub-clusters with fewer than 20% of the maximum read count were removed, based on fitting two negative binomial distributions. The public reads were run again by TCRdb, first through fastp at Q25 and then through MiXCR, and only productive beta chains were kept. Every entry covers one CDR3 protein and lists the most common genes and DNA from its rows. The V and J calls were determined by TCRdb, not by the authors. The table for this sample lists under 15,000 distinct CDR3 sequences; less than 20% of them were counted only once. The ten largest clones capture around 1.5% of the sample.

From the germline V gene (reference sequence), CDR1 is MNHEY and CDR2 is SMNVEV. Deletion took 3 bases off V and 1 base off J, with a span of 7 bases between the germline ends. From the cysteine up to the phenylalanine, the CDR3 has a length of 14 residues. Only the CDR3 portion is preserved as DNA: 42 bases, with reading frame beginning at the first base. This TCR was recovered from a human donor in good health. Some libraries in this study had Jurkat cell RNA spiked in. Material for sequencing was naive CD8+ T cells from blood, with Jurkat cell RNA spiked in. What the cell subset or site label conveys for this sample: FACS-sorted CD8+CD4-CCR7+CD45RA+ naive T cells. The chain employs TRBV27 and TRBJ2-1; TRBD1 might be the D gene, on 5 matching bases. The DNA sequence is TGTGCCAGCAGTTTTAGGGGTTCCTACAATGAGCAGTTCTTC. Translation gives CASSFRGSYNEQFF.